This is a list of T cell receptor beta chains from one sample in a study of graft-versus-host responses after intestinal transplantation. Produced via immunoSEQ multiplex PCR; TCRdb's table is partial and in-frame only. The sample records 96,000 or so clones, more than 85% being singletons. These receptors are not linked to any known antigen. Sequenced material: unstimulated CD4+ T cells sorted from spleen or lymph node cells, taken before intestinal transplant. The source is a human donor who received an intestinal transplant. CDR3s include the opening cysteine and the closing phenylalanine or tryptophan. A D gene is named only where the DNA matches it firmly. Size is omitted from some rows. Given values are once, few, many or a class for expanded clones.

len,v_gene,j_gene,abundance,d_gene,CDR3aa,CDR3nt
16,TRBV5-4,TRBJ1-5,.,.,CASSLDGPLSNQPQHF,TGTGCCAGCAGCTTGGACGGTCCGCTAAGCAATCAGCCCCAGCATTTT
15,TRBV14,TRBJ2-7,.,.,CASSQPTNSQGEQYF,TGTGCCAGCAGCCAACCCACCAATTCCCAGGGTGAGCAGTACTTC
14,TRBV15,TRBJ1-2,.,.,CATSRDLSVYGYTF,TGTGCCACCAGCAGAGATTTATCGGTCTATGGCTACACCTTC
16,TRBV7-9,TRBJ1-3,.,TRBD1,CASSLVLGQGGNTIYF,TGTGCCAGCAGCTTAGTCCTGGGACAGGGGGGAAACACCATATATTTT
16,TRBV7-2,TRBJ2-2,.,.,CASSLYDKTVSGELFF,TGTGCCAGCAGCTTATACGACAAGACCGTATCTGGGGAGCTGTTTTTT
13,TRBV28,TRBJ2-4,.,TRBD1,CASGRDSQNIQYF,TGTGCCAGCGGCCGGGACAGTCAAAACATTCAGTACTTC
15,TRBV5-1,TRBJ2-5,once,.,CASRWGASGGETQYF,TGCGCCAGCAGGTGGGGGGCTAGCGGTGGAGAGACCCAGTACTTC
12,TRBV30,TRBJ1-1,.,.,CAGQIMNTEAFF,TGTGCCGGGCAGATTATGAACACTGAAGCTTTCTTT
16,TRBV10-3,TRBJ2-7,.,TRBD1,CAISESNRGTPYEQYF,TGTGCCATCAGTGAGTCCAACAGGGGAACGCCTTACGAGCAGTACTTC
13,TRBV11-2,TRBJ1-2,.,TRBD1,CASSLRQGDGYTF,TGTGCCAGCAGCTTACGTCAGGGGGACGGCTACACCTTC
15,TRBV7-2,TRBJ2-3,.,TRBD2,CASSARDYGTDTQYF,TGTGCCAGCAGCGCAAGGGACTACGGCACAGATACGCAGTATTTT
16,TRBV4-1,TRBJ2-1,.,TRBD2,CASSQDRLAGDPEQFF,TGCGCCAGCAGCCAAGATAGACTAGCGGGAGACCCTGAGCAGTTCTTC
15,TRBV7-2,TRBJ2-5,.,TRBD2,CASSLKAGGLETQYF,TGTGCCAGCAGCCTAAAAGCGGGGGGGCTGGAGACCCAGTACTTC
14,TRBV28,TRBJ1-1,.,.,CACTSGSMNTEAFF,TGTGCCTGCACCTCGGGGTCCATGAACACTGAAGCTTTCTTT
14,TRBV19,TRBJ2-1,.,.,CASSRGHLDGEQFF,TGTGCCAGTAGTAGGGGACACCTCGACGGTGAGCAGTTCTTC
15,TRBV7-3,TRBJ2-2,.,TRBD1,CASSPDRDSTGELFF,TGTGCCAGCAGCCCGGACAGGGATAGCACCGGGGAGCTGTTTTTT
14,TRBV7-2,TRBJ2-1,.,.,CASSFTGAYNEQFF,TGTGCCAGCAGCTTCACGGGAGCCTACAATGAGCAGTTCTTC
16,TRBV2,TRBJ1-5,few,TRBD1,CASSASTGNSNQPQHF,TGTGCCAGCAGTGCCTCGACAGGGAATAGCAATCAGCCCCAGCATTTT
17,TRBV4-1,TRBJ1-2,.,TRBD1,CASSQVRPGQGAGGYTF,TGCGCCAGCAGCCAAGTTCGGCCGGGACAGGGGGCGGGGGGCTACACCTTC
16,TRBV27,TRBJ2-7,.,TRBD1,CASSWGQPQYSYEQYF,TGTGCCAGCAGTTGGGGACAGCCACAATATTCCTACGAGCAGTACTTC
16,TRBV9,TRBJ2-2,.,.,CASSVGIGKDTGELFF,TGTGCCAGCAGCGTAGGTATCGGGAAAGACACCGGGGAGCTGTTTTTT
15,TRBV25-1,TRBJ1-5,.,TRBD1,CASSEGGTGGQPQHF,TGTGCCAGCAGTGAGGGGGGGACAGGGGGTCAGCCCCAGCATTTT
15,TRBV18,TRBJ2-7,.,TRBD1,CASSPAGQGPYEQYF,TGTGCCAGCTCACCAGCGGGACAGGGCCCCTACGAGCAGTACTTC
16,TRBV19,TRBJ2-3,.,.,CASSIDGPSEVNTQYF,TGTGCCAGTAGTATAGATGGCCCTAGTGAGGTAAATACGCAGTATTTT
15,TRBV5-1,TRBJ2-2,.,TRBD2,CASSSSGSYTGELFF,TGCGCCAGCAGCTCTAGCGGGAGTTACACCGGGGAGCTGTTTTTT
17,TRBV19,TRBJ1-2,.,.,CASSPILRQRANYGYTF,TGTGCCAGTAGTCCCATCTTAAGACAGAGAGCTAACTATGGCTACACCTTC